This T cell receptor (beta chain) was recovered during a study of CD8+CD57+ T cells in acquired aplastic anemia. Study overall: Roughly 3.2 ug was the average amount of DNA from sorted CD4+ and CD8+ cells.

Patients chosen for sequencing had CD8+CD57+ cells that had expanded, as shown by flow cytometry. All patients had severe acquired aplastic anemia. General study findings and limits: Patients and controls shared approximately 28 CD8+ CDR3 sequences. A significant difference in CD8+ Simpson's diversity between patients and controls was not found.

Germline CDR1 SQVTM, CDR2 ANQGSEA. Trimming took 6 bases from V and 0 from J; bases not matched to a gene: 4. The CDR3 runs 13 residues. With regard to this clonotype: Antigen unknown.

The template used for profiling TCR beta VDJ and CDR3 was genomic DNA. TCRdb re-analysed the reads in MiXCR, keeping a single row per CDR3 protein. The sample lists under 200,000 distinct CDR3 sequences, more than 45% occurring once. The sequencing sample was made of sorted CD4+, CD8+, or CD8+CD57+ T cells (not recorded which) from PBMCs. The V gene is TRBV29-1, the J gene TRBJ2-7; the match to TRBD1 covers 8 bases. The sequence was obtained from a human donor with aplastic anemia. The CDR3: CSVRTGTSYEQYF. The CDR3 bases are TGCAGCGTCCGGACAGGGACCTCCTACGAGCAGTACTTC.